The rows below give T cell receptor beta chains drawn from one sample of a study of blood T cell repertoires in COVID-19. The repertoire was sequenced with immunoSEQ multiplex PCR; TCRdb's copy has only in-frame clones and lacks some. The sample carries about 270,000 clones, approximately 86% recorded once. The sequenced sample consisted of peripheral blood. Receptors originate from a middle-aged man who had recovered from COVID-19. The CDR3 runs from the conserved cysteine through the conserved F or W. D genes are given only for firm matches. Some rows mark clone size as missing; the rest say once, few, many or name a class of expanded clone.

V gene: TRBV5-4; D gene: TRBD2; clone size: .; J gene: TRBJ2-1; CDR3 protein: CATTGTSGGGSYNEQFF; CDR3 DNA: TGTGCCACCACCGGGACTAGCGGGGGGGGGTCCTACAATGAGCAGTTCTTC
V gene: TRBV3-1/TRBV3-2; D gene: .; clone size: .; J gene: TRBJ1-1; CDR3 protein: CASSQDRGRTLNTEAFF; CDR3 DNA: TGTGCCAGCAGCCAAGATCGCGGACGGACATTGAACACTGAAGCTTTCTTT
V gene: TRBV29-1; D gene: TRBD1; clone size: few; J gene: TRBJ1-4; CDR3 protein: CSVEVGRGRDEKLFF; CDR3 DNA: TGCAGCGTTGAAGTGGGTAGGGGGCGCGATGAAAAACTGTTTTTT
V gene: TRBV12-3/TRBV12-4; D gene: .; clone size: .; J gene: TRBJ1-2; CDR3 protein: CASRRSTGNGYTF; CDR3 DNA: TGTGCCAGCAGGCGCTCTACAGGGAATGGCTACACCTTC
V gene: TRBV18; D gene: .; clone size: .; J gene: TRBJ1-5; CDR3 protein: CASSGLSNQPQHF; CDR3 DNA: TGTGCCAGCTCAGGCCTGAGCAATCAGCCCCAGCATTTT
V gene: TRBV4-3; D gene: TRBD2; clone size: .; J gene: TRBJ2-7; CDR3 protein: CASSQVRGRGSYEQYF; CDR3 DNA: TGCGCCAGCAGCCAAGTCCGCGGGCGGGGGTCCTACGAGCAGTACTTC
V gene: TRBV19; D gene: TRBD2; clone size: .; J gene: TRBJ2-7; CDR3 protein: CASSISSGDYEQYF; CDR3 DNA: TGTGCCAGTAGTATCTCTAGCGGAGATTACGAGCAGTACTTC
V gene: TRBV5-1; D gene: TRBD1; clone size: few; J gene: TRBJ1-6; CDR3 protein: CASSLGQGKDSPLHF; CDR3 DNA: TGCGCCAGCAGCTTAGGACAGGGGAAGGATTCACCCCTCCACTTT
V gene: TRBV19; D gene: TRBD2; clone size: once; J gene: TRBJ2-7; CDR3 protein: CASTQGPAGSLEQYF; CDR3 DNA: TGTGCCAGTACGCAGGGACCAGCGGGATCCCTGGAGCAGTACTTC
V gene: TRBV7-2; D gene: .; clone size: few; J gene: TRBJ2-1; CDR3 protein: CASSRGFGSSLNEQFF; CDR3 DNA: TGTGCCAGCAGCCGCGGCTTTGGGAGTTCTCTGAATGAGCAGTTCTTC
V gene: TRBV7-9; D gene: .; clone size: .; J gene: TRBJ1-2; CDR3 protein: CASSSPGHAGYTF; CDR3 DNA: TGTGCCAGCAGCTCACCGGGACACGCTGGCTACACCTTC
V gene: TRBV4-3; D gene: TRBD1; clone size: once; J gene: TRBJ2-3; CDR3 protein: CASSRGTGGFDTQYF; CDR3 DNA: TGCGCCAGCAGCCGCGGGACAGGGGGCTTTGATACGCAGTATTTT
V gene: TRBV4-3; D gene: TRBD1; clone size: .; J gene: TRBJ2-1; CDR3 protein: CASSQDSGGGRNEQFF; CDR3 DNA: TGCGCCAGCAGCCAAGACTCAGGGGGCGGCCGGAATGAGCAGTTCTTC
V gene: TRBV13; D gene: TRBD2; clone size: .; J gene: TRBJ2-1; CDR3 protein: CASSLPSGSSYNEQFF; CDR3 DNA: TGTGCCAGCAGCCTACCCAGCGGGAGCTCCTACAATGAGCAGTTCTTC
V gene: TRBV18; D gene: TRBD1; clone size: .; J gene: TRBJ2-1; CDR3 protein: CASSPQKGQGRNEQFF; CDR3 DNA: TGTGCCAGCTCACCACAGAAGGGACAGGGAAGAAATGAGCAGTTCTTC
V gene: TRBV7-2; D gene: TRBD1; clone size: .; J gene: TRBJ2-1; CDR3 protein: CASSFPTLRDRGNEQFF; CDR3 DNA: TGTGCCAGCAGCTTCCCAACCCTCCGGGACAGGGGCAATGAGCAGTTCTTC
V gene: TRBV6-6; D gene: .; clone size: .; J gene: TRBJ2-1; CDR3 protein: CASSYSASSFYNEQFF; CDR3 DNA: TGTGCCAGCAGTTACTCGGCTAGCAGCTTTTACAATGAGCAGTTCTTC
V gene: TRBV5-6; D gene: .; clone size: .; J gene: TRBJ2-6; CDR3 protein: CASSLPGLRSGANVLTF; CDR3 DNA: TGTGCCAGCAGCTTGCCAGGGTTGCGCTCTGGGGCCAACGTCCTGACTTTC
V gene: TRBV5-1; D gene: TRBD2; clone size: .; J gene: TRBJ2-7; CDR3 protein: CASRLAGGSEEQYF; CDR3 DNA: TGCGCCAGCAGACTAGCGGGAGGGTCCGAGGAGCAGTACTTC
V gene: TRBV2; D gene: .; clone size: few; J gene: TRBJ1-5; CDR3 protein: CASSEALPGEGNQPQHF; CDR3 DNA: TGTGCCAGCAGTGAAGCGCTTCCCGGGGAGGGCAATCAGCCCCAGCATTTT
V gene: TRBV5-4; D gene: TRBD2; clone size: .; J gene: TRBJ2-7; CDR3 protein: CASSLGVASGNYEQYF; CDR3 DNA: TGTGCCAGCAGCTTGGGGGTGGCTAGCGGGAACTACGAGCAGTACTTC
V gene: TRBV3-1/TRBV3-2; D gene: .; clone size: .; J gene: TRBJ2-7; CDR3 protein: CASSQVPEIRHYEQYF; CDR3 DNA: TGTGCCAGCAGCCAAGTCCCCGAAATCAGACACTACGAGCAGTACTTC
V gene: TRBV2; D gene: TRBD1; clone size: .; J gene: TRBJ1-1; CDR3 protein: CASSERGQSTLAFF; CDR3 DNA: TGTGCCAGCAGTGAAAGGGGGCAGTCTACTCTAGCTTTCTTT
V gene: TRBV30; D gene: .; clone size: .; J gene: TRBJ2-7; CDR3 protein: CAWSRGGAPYEQYF; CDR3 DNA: TGTGCCTGGAGTAGGGGGGGGGCCCCCTACGAGCAGTACTTC
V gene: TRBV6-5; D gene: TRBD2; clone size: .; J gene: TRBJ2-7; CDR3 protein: CASSTSGGPYEQYF; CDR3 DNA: TGTGCCAGCAGTACTAGCGGGGGGCCCTACGAGCAGTACTTC
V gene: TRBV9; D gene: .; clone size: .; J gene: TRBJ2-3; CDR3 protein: CASSDSGTDTQYF; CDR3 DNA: TGTGCCAGCAGCGACAGTGGCACAGATACGCAGTATTTT
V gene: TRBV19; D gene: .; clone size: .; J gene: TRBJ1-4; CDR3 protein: CASSRQATNEKLFF; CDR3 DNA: TGTGCCAGTAGTAGACAAGCAACTAATGAAAAACTGTTTTTT
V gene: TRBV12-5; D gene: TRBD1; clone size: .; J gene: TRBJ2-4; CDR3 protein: CASGLRSRGLNIQYF; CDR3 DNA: TGTGCTAGTGGTTTGAGGAGCAGGGGGCTAAACATTCAGTACTTC
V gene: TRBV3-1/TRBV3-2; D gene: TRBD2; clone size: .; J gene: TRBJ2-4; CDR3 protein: CASSRRFGLAGGERNIQYF; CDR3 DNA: TGTGCCAGCAGTCGCCGATTCGGACTAGCGGGAGGGGAGAGGAACATTCAGTACTTC
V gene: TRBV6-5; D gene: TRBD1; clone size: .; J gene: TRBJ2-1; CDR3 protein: CASSTSTGVGNEQFF; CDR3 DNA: TGTGCCAGCAGCACATCGACAGGGGTTGGGAATGAGCAGTTCTTC
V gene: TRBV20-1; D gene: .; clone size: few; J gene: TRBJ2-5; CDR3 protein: CSASKGEETQYF; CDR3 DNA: TGCAGTGCTAGTAAAGGGGAAGAGACCCAGTACTTC
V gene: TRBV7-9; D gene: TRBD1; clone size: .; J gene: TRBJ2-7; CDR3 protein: CASSPTGRGSYEQYF; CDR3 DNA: TGTGCCAGCAGCCCGACAGGGAGAGGCTCCTACGAGCAGTACTTC
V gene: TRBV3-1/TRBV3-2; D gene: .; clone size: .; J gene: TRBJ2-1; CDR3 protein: CASSQDNRTAYNEQFF; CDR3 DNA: TGTGCCAGCAGCCAAGATAATCGGACAGCCTACAATGAGCAGTTCTTC
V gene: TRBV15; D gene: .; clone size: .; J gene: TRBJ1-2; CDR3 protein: CATSRERVNGYTF; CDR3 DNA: TGTGCCACCAGCAGAGAGCGGGTCAATGGCTACACCTTC
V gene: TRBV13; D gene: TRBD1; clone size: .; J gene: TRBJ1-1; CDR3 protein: CASSLGGEPAPGQGSMNTEAFF; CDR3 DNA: TGTGCCAGCAGCTTAGGAGGGGAACCTGCACCGGGACAGGGTTCTATGAACACTGAAGCTTTCTTT
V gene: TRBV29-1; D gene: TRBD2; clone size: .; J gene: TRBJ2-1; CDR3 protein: CSVGSGGGDIMTQFF; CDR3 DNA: TGCAGCGTTGGTTCTGGCGGGGGGGATATAATGACGCAGTTCTTC
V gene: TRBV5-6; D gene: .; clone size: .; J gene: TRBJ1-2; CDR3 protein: CASSRSGGYTF; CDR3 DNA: TGTGCCAGCAGCCGCTCCGGGGGCTACACCTTC
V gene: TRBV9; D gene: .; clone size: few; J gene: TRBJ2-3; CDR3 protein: CASSPRVDTQYF; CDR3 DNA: TGTGCCAGCAGCCCTCGGGTAGATACGCAGTATTTT
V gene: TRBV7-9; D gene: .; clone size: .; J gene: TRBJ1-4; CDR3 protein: CASSLVRTATNEKLFF; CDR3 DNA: TGTGCCAGCAGCTTAGTAAGGACTGCAACTAATGAAAAACTGTTTTTT
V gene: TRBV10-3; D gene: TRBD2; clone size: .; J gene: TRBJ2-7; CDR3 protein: CAISESLAGVGEQYF; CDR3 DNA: TGTGCCATCAGTGAGTCACTAGCGGGAGTAGGCGAGCAGTACTTC
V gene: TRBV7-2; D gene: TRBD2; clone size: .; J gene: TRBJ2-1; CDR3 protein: CASSLIRTSENNEQFF; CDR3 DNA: TGTGCCAGCAGCCTCATTCGGACTAGCGAAAACAATGAGCAGTTCTTC
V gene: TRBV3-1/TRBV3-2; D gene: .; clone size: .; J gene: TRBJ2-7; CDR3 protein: CASSQGPQPSYEQYF; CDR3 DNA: TGTGCCAGCAGCCAAGGCCCACAGCCATCCTACGAGCAGTACTTC
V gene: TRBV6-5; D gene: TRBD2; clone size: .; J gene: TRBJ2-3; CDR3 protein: CASSYGTSGGVDTQYF; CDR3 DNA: TGTGCCAGCAGTTACGGGACTAGCGGGGGAGTAGATACGCAGTATTTT
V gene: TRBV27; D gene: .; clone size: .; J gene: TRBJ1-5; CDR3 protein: CASSLFFEGSTRQPQHF; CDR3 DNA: TGTGCCAGCAGTTTATTTTTCGAGGGATCAACACGGCAGCCCCAGCATTTT
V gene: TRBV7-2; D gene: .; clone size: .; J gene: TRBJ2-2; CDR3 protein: CASSLGGVAVGELFF; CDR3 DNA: TGTGCCAGCAGCTTAGGAGGGGTAGCGGTCGGGGAGCTGTTTTTT
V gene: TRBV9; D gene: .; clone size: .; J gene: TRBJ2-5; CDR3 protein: CASSVDGRAPRETQYF; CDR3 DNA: TGTGCCAGCAGCGTAGATGGCAGGGCCCCGCGGGAGACCCAGTACTTC